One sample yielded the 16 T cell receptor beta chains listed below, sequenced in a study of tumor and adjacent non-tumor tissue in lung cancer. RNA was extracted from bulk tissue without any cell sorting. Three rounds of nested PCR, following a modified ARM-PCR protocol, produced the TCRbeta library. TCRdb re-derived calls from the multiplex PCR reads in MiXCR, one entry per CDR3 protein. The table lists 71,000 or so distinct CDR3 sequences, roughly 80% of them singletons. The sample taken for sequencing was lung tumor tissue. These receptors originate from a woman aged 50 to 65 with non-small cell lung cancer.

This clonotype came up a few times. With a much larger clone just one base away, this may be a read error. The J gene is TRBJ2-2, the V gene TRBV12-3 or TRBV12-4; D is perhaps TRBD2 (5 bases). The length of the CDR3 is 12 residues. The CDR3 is CASSFNRWEPFF. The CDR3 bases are TGTGCCAGCAGTTTTAATAGGTGGGAGCCGTTTTTT.

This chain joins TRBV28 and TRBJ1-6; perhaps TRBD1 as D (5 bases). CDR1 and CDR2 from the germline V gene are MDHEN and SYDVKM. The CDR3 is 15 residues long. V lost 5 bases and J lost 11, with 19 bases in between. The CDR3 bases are TGTGCCAGCAGTCTGGGACGGGTTCGGCATACACCCCTCCACTTT. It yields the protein CASSLGRVRHTPLHF.

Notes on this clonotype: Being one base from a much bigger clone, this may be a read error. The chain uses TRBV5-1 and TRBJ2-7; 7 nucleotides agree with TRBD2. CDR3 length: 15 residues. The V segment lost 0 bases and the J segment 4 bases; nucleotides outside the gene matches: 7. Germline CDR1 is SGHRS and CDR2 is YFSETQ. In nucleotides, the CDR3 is TGCGCCAGCAGCTTGGTGGGAGGGAAGGAGTACGAGCAGTACTTC. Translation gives CASSLVGGKEYEQYF.

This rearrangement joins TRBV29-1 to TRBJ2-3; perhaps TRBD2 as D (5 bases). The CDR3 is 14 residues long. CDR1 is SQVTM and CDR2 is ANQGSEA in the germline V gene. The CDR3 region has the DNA TGCAACGCTCAGACTGGACTGCGCACAGATACGCAGTATTTT. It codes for CNAQTGLRTDTQYF.

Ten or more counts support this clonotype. DNA of the CDR3: TGTGCCAGCACCCAAGGGACTGGTTATCAGCCCCAGCATTTT. It encodes CASTQGTGYQPQHF. This chain uses TRBV6-2 or TRBV6-3 with TRBJ1-5; D perhaps matches TRBD1 (5 bases). From germline, CDR1 is MNHEY and CDR2 SVGEGT. The CDR3 is 14 amino acids. Deletions cut 7 bases from V and 5 bases from J, with 15 bases between.

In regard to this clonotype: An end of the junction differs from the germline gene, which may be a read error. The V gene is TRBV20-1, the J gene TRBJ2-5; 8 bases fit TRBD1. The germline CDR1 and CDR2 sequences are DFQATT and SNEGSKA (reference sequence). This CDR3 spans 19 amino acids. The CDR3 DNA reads TGCATTGCTAGGGGACAGGTGAGGTCCCAATCAGAGCTCCAAGAGACCCAGTACTTC. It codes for CIARGQVRSQSELQETQYF.

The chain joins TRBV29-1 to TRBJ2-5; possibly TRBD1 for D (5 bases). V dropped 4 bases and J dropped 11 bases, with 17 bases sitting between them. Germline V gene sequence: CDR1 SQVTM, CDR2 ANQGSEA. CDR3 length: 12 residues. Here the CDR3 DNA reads TGCAGCGTTGTGGTGGGGCCAGAAACTCAGTACTTC. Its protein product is CSVVVGPETQYF.

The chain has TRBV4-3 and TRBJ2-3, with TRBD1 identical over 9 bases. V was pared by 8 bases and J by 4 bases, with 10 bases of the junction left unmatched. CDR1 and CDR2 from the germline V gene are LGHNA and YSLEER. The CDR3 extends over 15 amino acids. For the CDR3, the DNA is TGCGCCAGCGGTCGGACAGGGGACGAAGCAGATACGCAGTATTTT. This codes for CASGRTGDEADTQYF.

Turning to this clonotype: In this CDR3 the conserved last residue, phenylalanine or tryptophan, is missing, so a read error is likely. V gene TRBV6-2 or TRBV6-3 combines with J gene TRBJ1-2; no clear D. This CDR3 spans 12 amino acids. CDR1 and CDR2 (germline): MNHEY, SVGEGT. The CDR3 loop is CANSNIRTSYTI. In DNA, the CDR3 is TGTGCCAACAGTAATATCCGGACTAGCTACACCATC.

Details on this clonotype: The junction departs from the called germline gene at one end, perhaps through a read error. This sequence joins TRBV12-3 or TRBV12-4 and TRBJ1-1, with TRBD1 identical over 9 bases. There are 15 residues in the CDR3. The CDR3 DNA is TGTGCCAGCAGTAAGGGACAGGGTCGGAACACTGAAGTTTTCTTT. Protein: CASSKGQGRNTEVFF.

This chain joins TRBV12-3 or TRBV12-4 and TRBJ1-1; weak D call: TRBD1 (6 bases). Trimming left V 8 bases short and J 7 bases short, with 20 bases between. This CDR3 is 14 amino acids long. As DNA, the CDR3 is TGTGCCAGCGATATACAGGGTAGGGGCATTGAAGCTTTCTTT. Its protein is CASDIQGRGIEAFF.

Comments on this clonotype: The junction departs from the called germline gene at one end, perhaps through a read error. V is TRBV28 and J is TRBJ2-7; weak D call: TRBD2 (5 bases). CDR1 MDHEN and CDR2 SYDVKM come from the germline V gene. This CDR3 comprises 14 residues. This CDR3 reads CASSSWTEAYEHYF. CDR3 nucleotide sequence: TGTGCCAGCAGTTCTTGGACGGAGGCCTACGAGCATTACTTC.

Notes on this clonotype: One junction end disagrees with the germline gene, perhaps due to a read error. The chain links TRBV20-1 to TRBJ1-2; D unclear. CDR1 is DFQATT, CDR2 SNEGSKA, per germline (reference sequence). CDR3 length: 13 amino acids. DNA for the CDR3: TGCAGTGCTAGGTTGGAGACCGAACATGGTTACACCTTC. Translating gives CSARLETEHGYTF.

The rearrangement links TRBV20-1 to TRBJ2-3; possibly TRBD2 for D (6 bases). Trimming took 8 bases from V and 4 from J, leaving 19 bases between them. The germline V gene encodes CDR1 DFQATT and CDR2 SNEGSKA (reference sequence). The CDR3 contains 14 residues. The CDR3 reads CSTTRLVLSDTQYF. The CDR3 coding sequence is TGCAGTACTACCCGACTAGTCCTATCAGATACGCAGTATTTT.

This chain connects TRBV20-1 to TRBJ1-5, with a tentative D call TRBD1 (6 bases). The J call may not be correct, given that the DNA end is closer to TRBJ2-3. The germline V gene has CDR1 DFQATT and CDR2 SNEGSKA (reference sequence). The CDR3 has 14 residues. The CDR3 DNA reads TGCAGTGCTCAAAGACCCCAGGGGAATCAACCCCAGTATTTT. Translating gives CSAQRPQGNQPQYF.

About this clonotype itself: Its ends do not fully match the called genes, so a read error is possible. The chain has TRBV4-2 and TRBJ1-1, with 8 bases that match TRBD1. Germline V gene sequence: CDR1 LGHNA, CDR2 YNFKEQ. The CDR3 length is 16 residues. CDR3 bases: TGTGCCACCAGCCAAGCAGGGGGCCATCTGAACACTGAAGCTTTCTTT. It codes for CATSQAGGHLNTEAFF.